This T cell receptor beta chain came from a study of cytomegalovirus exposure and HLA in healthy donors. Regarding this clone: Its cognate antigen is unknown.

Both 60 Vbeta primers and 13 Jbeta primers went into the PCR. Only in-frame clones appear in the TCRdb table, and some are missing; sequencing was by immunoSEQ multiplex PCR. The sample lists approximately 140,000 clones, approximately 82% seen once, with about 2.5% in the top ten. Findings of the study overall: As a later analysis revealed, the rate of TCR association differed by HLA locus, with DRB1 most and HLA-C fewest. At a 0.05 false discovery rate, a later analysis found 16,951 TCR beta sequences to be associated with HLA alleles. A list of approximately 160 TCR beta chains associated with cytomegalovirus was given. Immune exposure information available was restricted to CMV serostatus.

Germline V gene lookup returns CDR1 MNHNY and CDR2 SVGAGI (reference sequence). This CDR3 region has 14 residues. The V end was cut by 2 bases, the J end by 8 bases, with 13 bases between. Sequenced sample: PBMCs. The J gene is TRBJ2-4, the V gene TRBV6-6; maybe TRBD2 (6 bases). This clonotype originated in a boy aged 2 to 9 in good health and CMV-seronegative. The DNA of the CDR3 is TGTGCCAGCAGTTACCTCGGGGGATTGCACATTCAGTACTTC. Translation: CASSYLGGLHIQYF.